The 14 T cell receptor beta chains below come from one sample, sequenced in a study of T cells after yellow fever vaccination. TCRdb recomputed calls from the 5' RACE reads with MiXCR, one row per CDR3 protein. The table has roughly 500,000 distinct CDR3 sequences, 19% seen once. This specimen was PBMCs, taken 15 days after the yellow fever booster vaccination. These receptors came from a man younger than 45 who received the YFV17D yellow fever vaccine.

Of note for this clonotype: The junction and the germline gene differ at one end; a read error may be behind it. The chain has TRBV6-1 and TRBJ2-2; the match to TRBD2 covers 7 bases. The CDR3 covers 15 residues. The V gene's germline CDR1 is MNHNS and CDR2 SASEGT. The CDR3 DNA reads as TGTGCCAGCAGTAAAGCGGGACTCGACACCGGGGAGCTGTTTTTT. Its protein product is CASSKAGLDTGELFF.

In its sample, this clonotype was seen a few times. The DNA of the CDR3 is TGTGCCAGCAGCCCACCGACAGCTGCTGACAATGAGCAGTTCTTC. As protein: CASSPPTAADNEQFF. The rearrangement uses TRBV9 and TRBJ2-1; weak D call: TRBD1 (5 bases). The V gene's germline CDR1 is SGDLS and CDR2 YYNGEE. CDR3 length: 15 amino acids. V gave up 4 bases and J gave up 5 bases, with 16 bases separating them.

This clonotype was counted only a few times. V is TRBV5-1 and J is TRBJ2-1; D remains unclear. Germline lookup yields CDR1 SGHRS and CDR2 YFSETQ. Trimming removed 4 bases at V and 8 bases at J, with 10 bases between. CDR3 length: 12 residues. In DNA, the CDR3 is TGCGCCAGCAGCCCCTCGGGTTATGAGCAGTTCTTC. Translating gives CASSPSGYEQFF.

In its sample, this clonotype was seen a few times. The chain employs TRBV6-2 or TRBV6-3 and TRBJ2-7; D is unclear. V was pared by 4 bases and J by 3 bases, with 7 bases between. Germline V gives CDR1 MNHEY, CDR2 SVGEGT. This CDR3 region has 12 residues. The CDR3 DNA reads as TGTGCCAGCAGTTTCCAAGTCTACGAGCAGTACTTC. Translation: CASSFQVYEQYF.

The CDR3 region is CATSSPGLAGEETQYF. The CDR3 nucleotides are TGTGCCACCAGCAGTCCCGGACTAGCGGGTGAAGAGACCCAGTACTTC. The rearrangement joins TRBV15 to TRBJ2-5, with 11 bases matching TRBD2. This CDR3 spans 16 amino acids. The junction had 6 bases not matched to a gene; V was cut back by 3 bases and J by 3 bases. Looked up from germline, CDR1 is LNHNV and CDR2 is YYDKDF (reference sequence).

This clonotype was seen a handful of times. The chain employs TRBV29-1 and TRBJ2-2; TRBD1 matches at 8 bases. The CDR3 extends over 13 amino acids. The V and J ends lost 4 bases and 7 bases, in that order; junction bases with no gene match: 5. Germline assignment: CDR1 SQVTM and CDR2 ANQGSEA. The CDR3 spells CSVGNTGGGELFF. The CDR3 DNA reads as TGCAGCGTTGGGAATACAGGGGGCGGGGAGCTGTTTTTT.

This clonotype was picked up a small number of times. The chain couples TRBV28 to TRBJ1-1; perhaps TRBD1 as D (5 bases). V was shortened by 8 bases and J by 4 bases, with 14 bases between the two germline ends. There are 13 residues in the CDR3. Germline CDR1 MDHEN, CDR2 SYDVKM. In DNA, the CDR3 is TGTGCCAGCCTGGTGGGGCAACGCACTGAAGCTTTCTTT. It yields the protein CASLVGQRTEAFF. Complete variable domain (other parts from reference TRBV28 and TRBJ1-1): DVKVTQSSRYLVKRTGEKVFLECVQDMDHENMFWYRQDPGLGLRLIYFSYDVKMKEKGDIPEGYSVSREKKERFSLILESASTNQTSMYLCASLVGQRTEAFFGQGTRLTVV.

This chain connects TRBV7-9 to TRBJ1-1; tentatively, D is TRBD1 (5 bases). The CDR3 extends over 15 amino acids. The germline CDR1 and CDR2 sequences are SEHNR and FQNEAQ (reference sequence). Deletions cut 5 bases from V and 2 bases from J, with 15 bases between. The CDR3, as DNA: TGTGCCAGCAGCCCCCCGGGGGGTTTCAACACTGAAGCTTTCTTT. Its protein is CASSPPGGFNTEAFF.

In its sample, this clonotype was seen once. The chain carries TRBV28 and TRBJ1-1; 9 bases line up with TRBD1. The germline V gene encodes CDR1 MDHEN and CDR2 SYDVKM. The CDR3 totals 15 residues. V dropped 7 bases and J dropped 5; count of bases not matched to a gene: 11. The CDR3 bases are TGTGCCAGCATGAAACAGGGGGCGGGTAGAACTGAAGCTTTCTTT. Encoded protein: CASMKQGAGRTEAFF.

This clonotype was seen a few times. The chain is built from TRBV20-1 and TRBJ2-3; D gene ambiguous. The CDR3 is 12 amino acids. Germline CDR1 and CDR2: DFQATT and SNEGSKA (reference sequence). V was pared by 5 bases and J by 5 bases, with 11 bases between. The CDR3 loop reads CSAHRSQDTQYF. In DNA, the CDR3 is TGCAGTGCTCACCGTTCCCAAGATACGCAGTATTTT.

DNA of the CDR3: TGCGCCAGCAGCCCCGAGGTACTCACAGATACGCAGTATTTT. Its protein is CASSPEVLTDTQYF. The chain joins TRBV5-1 to TRBJ2-3; the D is unclear. Germline V gene data show CDR1 as SGHRS and CDR2 as YFSETQ. Trimming took 4 bases from V and 2 from J, leaving 11 bases between them. CDR3 length equals 14 residues.

In DNA form, the CDR3 reads TGTGCCAGCCGGGAAAGACTTGGGATGGGTGAGCAGTTCTTC. It specifies CASRERLGMGEQFF. The chain links TRBV6-2 or TRBV6-3 to TRBJ2-1; a weak D match, TRBD2 (5 bases). This CDR3 spans 14 amino acids. Trimming took off 8 bases at V and 9 bases at J, with 20 bases between the two ends. Germline-derived CDR1 and CDR2 are MNHEY and SVGEGT.

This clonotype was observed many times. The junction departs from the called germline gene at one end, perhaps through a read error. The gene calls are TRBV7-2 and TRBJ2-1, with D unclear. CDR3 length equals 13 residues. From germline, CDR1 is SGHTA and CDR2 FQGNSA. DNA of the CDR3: TGCGCCAGCAGCCAGGACCGGTACAATGAGCAGTTCTTC. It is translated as CASSQDRYNEQFF.

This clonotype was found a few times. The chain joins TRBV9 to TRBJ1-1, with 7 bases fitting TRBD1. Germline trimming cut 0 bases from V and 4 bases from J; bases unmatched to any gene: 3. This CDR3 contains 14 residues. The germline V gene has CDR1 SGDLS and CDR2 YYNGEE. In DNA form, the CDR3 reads TGTGCCAGCAGCGTAGCAGGGGGAGGCACTGAAGCTTTCTTT. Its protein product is CASSVAGGGTEAFF.